What follows describes a single T cell receptor beta chain. Antigen specificity is unknown. This sample is drawn from a study of shared clonotypes between healthy human individuals. Overall study context: The study enrolled a couple of women and a few men aged 18 to 49.

Findings and limits, study-wide: Few donors restricted represented genetic and exposure-history diversity.

Generated by immunoSEQ multiplex PCR, the TCRdb table keeps only in-frame clones and is missing some. This table has about 1 million clones, around four fifths appearing once. Trimming removed 4 bases from V and 3 bases from J, with 9 bases in between. Looked up from germline, CDR1 is SGHTA and CDR2 is FQGNSA. The CDR3 loop spans 14 amino acids. This TCR was recovered from a man between 18 and 29 years old in good health. The specimen sequenced was memory CD4+ T cells sorted from blood. Specified subset: CD45RA-negative fraction. This chain connects TRBV7-2 to TRBJ2-2, with D unclear. The CDR3 region has the DNA TGTGCCAGCAGCTCTGAGAGCCACACCGGGGAGCTGTTTTTT. Its translation is CASSSESHTGELFF.